This is a list of T cell receptor beta chains from one sample in a study of cytomegalovirus exposure and HLA in healthy donors. Here immunoSEQ multiplex PCR was the method, and the copy in TCRdb shows in-frame clones only, minus some. The sample yields roughly 140,000 clones, roughly 82% seen once. Material for sequencing was PBMCs. The receptor source for this set is a man aged 30 to 45 in good health and CMV-seropositive. Both conserved end residues are part of each CDR3. D genes are given only for firm matches. The size of a clone is reported for some rows only, either as once, few or many, or as a class for expanded clones.

D	V	size	J	DNA	CDR3
-	TRBV11-2	-	TRBJ1-1	TGTGCCAGCAGCCCCGGACAGAACACTGAAGCTTTCTTT	CASSPGQNTEAFF
-	TRBV7-6	-	TRBJ2-2	TGTGCCAGCAGCTATGGGGGGACCACCGGGGAGCTGTTTTTT	CASSYGGTTGELFF
TRBD2	TRBV19	-	TRBJ2-1	TGTGCCAGTAGCTCCCCGGGACTAGCGGGATTCGAGCAGTTCTTC	CASSSPGLAGFEQFF
TRBD1	TRBV6-5	once	TRBJ1-5	TGTGCCAGCAGTCCGGGACAGTATAGCAATCAGCCCCAGCATTTT	CASSPGQYSNQPQHF
-	TRBV18	-	TRBJ2-7	TGTGCCAGCTCACCTTCCAGGGGGGACGAGCAGTACTTC	CASSPSRGDEQYF
-	TRBV7-9	once	TRBJ1-4	TGTGCCAGCAGCTTAGGAACGACGGCCGGGGAAAAACTGTTTTTT	CASSLGTTAGEKLFF
TRBD2	TRBV28	-	TRBJ2-1	TGTGCCAGCAGTCTGGGGACTAGCGGGTATAGCTCCTACAATGAGCAGTTCTTC	CASSLGTSGYSSYNEQFF
-	TRBV6-6	-	TRBJ2-1	TGTGCCAGCACCCCCAGCGCGTATAATGAGCAGTTCTTC	CASTPSAYNEQFF
-	TRBV4-3	-	TRBJ2-5	TGCGCCAGCAGCCAAGATAGGGGTTGGGAGACCCAGTACTTC	CASSQDRGWETQYF
-	TRBV28	-	TRBJ2-7	TGTGCCAGCGAGGGGACTCTCTCCTACGAGCAGTACTTC	CASEGTLSYEQYF
-	TRBV28	-	TRBJ2-2	TGTGCCAGCAGTTTTCGCACCGGGGAGCTGTTTTTT	CASSFRTGELFF
TRBD1	TRBV6-5	-	TRBJ1-4	TGTGCCAGCAGAACCGGGACAGGGAGTGAAAAACTGTTTTTT	CASRTGTGSEKLFF
-	TRBV7-2	once	TRBJ2-7	TGTGCCAGCAGCTTTTTACAGGGTGGGCCCGAGCAGTACTTC	CASSFLQGGPEQYF
TRBD1	TRBV7-7	-	TRBJ2-1	TGTGCCAGCAGCTTGGGACAGAACAATGAGCAGTTCTTC	CASSLGQNNEQFF
-	TRBV28	-	TRBJ2-7	TGTGCCAGCATCTCCCCGAGGCGGCTCGAGCAGTACTTC	CASISPRRLEQYF
TRBD2	TRBV9	-	TRBJ2-7	TGTGCCAGCAGCCCGAGCGGGGTTAGCTCCTACGAGCAGTACTTC	CASSPSGVSSYEQYF
TRBD1	TRBV28	-	TRBJ2-7	TGTGCCAGCAGTCTTACGACCGGGACAGGGCTTTACGAGCAGTACTTC	CASSLTTGTGLYEQYF
TRBD2	TRBV19	-	TRBJ2-1	TGTGCCAGTAGTATAGATTTCGGACTAGCGCATAGCTCCTACAATGAGCAGTTCTTC	CASSIDFGLAHSSYNEQFF
-	TRBV30	few	TRBJ2-7	TGTGCCTGGAGTGAGGGGCTCACATGGCCGGCGTACTTC	CAWSEGLTWPAYF
TRBD1	TRBV11-2	-	TRBJ2-2	TGTGCCAGCAGCTTAGGGGACAGGGTGAGGCCCGGGGAGCTGTTTTTT	CASSLGDRVRPGELFF
TRBD2	TRBV28	-	TRBJ2-7	TGTGCCAGCAGTACCGGGACTAGCACCTACGAGCAGTACTTC	CASSTGTSTYEQYF
-	TRBV12-5	-	TRBJ2-2	TGTGCTAGTGGCAAGGACAGTCACACCGGGGAGCTGTTTTTT	CASGKDSHTGELFF